This T cell receptor (beta chain) was captured by sequencing in a study of cytomegalovirus exposure and HLA in healthy donors. Regarding the study as a whole: Some V segments could not be told apart, so they were left out, TRBV6-2 and TRBV6-3 among them.

As regards this clone: Its antigen is undetermined.

Amplification used 60 Vbeta primers and 13 Jbeta primers. Data came from immunoSEQ multiplex PCR; TCRdb stores just in-frame clones and leaves some out. In the table there are 120,000 or so clones, 74% of which are singletons. CDR3 length: 16 residues. The V gene end was trimmed by 3 bases and the J gene end by 10 bases; junction bases not matched to a gene: 13. Germline V gives CDR1 GTSNPN, CDR2 SVGIG (reference sequence). The material sequenced was PBMCs. The source is a woman in her fifties or sixties in good health and CMV-seropositive. J is TRBJ1-6 and V is TRBV30; 9 bases agree with TRBD1. The CDR3 DNA reads TGTGCCTGGAGGGGGCGGGACAGGGCTAACCACTCACCCCTCCACTTT. Its protein is CAWRGRDRANHSPLHF.